A selection of T cell receptor beta chains follows, all from one sample in a study of cytomegalovirus exposure and HLA in healthy donors. Sequenced by immunoSEQ multiplex PCR; TCRdb stores in-frame clones only, minus some. The sample holds roughly 80,000 clones, approximately 65% seen once. Sequenced input: PBMCs. The receptors come from a male donor in good health and CMV-seropositive. Each CDR3 is given with its conserved first and last residue. Fields, in order: J gene, V gene, CDR3 protein.

>TRBJ2-5|TRBV28
CASSSSARETQYF
>TRBJ1-1|TRBV19
CASYRGMNTEAFF
>TRBJ2-7|TRBV9
CASSVDAYTLRLREQYF
>TRBJ2-7|TRBV7-8
CASSLATISYEQYF
>TRBJ1-2|TRBV28
CASTDRDAGYTF
>TRBJ2-1|TRBV4-1
CASSHWGTSGSSNEQFF
>TRBJ2-7|TRBV5-8
CASSLAATGRIDEQYF
>TRBJ2-7|TRBV2
CASSVLGPAGGILGEQYF
>TRBJ1-1|TRBV29-1
CSVLDRVGTEAFF
>TRBJ1-1|TRBV9
CASSPEAGADEAFF
>TRBJ1-5|TRBV7-9
CASSLFPGGAPQHF
>TRBJ2-1|TRBV27
CASSPGERGGAYNEQFF
>TRBJ1-5|TRBV7-8
CASRLDRGGNQPQHF
>TRBJ2-7|TRBV7-9
CATQGASSGEQYF
>TRBJ1-2|TRBV28
CASSLQGYGYTF
>TRBJ2-7|TRBV7-2
CASSSSTTGTGSHEQYF
>TRBJ1-2|TRBV20-1
CKFHSLYGYTF
>TRBJ2-5|TRBV5-1
CASSSGQGGKTQYF
>TRBJ2-7|TRBV6-5
CASSYSGTGTYEQYF
>NA|TRBV6-5
CASTRGASGSYEQYF
>TRBJ2-7|TRBV16
CASSHNTGGLGEQYF
>TRBJ2-1|TRBV7-6
CASSLVRGPSYNEQFF
>TRBJ1-4|TRBV7-9
CASSPQGWTNEKLFF
>TRBJ1-5|TRBV28
CASIIGQGPQHF
>TRBJ1-3|TRBV5-1
CASSSTGRAGNTIYF
>TRBJ2-1|TRBV10-2
CASITGTGSDEQFF
>TRBJ1-2|TRBV18
CASSDRGNYGYTF
>TRBJ1-2|TRBV15
CATSRVGGDGYPF
>TRBJ1-1|TRBV7-9
CASSLSPATGGWNTEAFF
>TRBJ2-3|TRBV6-1
CASAQGGDTQYF
>TRBJ1-5|TRBV6-1
CASSPRVESNQPQHF
>TRBJ1-1|TRBV27
CASSLGQGVPTEAFF
>TRBJ2-1|TRBV5-1
CASSLAGTSGYNEQFF
>TRBJ2-2|TRBV27
CASSSPSSGVRELFF
>TRBJ2-7|TRBV30
CAWSAIGTSGRGEQYF
>TRBJ2-7|TRBV27
CASSSGTGISYEQYF
>TRBJ1-5|TRBV19
CASSISRGYQPQHF
>TRBJ2-7|TRBV6-5
CASRKSGLAGYEQYF
>TRBJ1-3|TRBV7-6
CASSSPLTGNGNTIYF
>TRBJ2-3|TRBV6-1
CASSEDITDTQYF
>TRBJ2-7|TRBV19
CASSIAAETYEQYF
>TRBJ2-2|TRBV9
CASSVGHFAGELFF
>TRBJ1-5|TRBV6-6
CASSYSQNVNQPQHF
>TRBJ1-2|TRBV27
CASSFDRDSVYGYTF
>TRBJ2-7|TRBV6-5
CASSYTDRGHEQYF
>TRBJ1-1|TRBV11-2
CASNQAWGRGGYTEAFF
>TRBJ2-7|TRBV6-5
CASSPPGQLHEQYF